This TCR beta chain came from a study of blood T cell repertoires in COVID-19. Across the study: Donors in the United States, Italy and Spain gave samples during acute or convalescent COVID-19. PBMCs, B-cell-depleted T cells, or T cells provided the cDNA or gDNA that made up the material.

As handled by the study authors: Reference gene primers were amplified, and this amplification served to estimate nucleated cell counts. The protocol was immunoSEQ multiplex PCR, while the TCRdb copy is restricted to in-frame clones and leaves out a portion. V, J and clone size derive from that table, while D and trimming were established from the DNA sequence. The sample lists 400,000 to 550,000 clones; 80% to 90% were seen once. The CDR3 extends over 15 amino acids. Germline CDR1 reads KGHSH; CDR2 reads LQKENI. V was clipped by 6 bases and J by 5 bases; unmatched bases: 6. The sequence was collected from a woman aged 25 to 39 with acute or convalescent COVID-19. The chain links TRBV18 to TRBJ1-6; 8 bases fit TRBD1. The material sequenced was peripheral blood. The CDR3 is CASSQQQGDNSPLHF. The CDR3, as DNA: TGTGCCAGCTCCCAACAACAGGGGGATAATTCACCCCTCCACTTT.